This T cell receptor beta chain was observed in a study of Ad26.COV2.S vaccination and SARS-CoV-2 variants. On the study more broadly: Once, or twice with 56 days between doses, Ad26.COV2.S was given intramuscularly.

Clones were read by immunoSEQ multiplex PCR, and TCRdb kept only the in-frame ones, dropping some. The repertoire holds about 350,000 clones, with about nine tenths as singletons. Treatment: around 19 received Ad26.COV2.S at low or high dose, single or two shots; about 5 received placebo; per-sample allocation not given. The study sampled participants on day 63 after the first vaccine or placebo injection. Donation was by an adult aged 18-55 years who was in Boston. This CDR3 contains 13 residues. Losses at the gene ends were 5 bases for V and 9 bases for J; bases not matched to a gene: 4. CDR1 is SGHVS and CDR2 is FQNEAQ in the germline V gene.

The rearrangement links TRBV7-8 to TRBJ2-2; 9 bases map to TRBD1. The TCR was taken from a person between 18 and 65 years old who received the Ad26.COV2.S COVID-19 vaccine or a placebo. Sample: peripheral blood, taken in a trial of Ad26.COV2.S vaccine versus placebo. For the CDR3, the DNA is TGTGCCAGCAGCCGGACAGGGGATCGGGAGCTGTTTTTT. Amino acids: CASSRTGDRELFF.